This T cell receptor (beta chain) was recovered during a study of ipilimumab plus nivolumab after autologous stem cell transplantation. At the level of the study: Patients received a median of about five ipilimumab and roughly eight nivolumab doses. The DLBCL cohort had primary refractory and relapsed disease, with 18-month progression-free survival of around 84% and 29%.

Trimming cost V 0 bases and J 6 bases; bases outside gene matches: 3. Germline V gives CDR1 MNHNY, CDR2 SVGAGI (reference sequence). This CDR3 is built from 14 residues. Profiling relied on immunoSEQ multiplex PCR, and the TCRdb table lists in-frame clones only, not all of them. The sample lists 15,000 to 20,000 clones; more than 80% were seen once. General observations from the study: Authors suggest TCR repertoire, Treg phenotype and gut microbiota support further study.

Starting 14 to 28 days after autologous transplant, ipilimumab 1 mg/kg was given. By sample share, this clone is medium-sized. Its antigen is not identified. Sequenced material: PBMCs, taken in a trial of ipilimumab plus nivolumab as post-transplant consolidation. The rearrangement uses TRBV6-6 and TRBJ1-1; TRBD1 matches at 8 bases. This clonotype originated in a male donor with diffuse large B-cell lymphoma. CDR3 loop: CASSYSQGGSEAFF. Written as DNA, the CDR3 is TGTGCCAGCAGTTACTCACAGGGGGGGTCTGAAGCTTTCTTT.